This T cell receptor beta chain was captured in a study of shared clonotypes between healthy human individuals. Study details: Ranging from 18 to 49 in age, donors were a couple of women and three men. Donors had three CD4 naive, three CD4 memory, two CD8 naive and one CD8 memory plate apiece.

CD45RO-negative cells were positively selected for CCR7, leaving out terminally differentiated effector memory CD45RA+ cells. Donors were healthy HIV-negative adults without recently reported acute infections or vaccinations. The CDR3 contains 13 residues. Trimming cost V 0 bases and J 7 bases, with 9 bases left between them. Germline values: CDR1 WSHSY, CDR2 SAAADI. The study ran the assay at deep level. Assay used: immunoSEQ multiplex PCR; TCRdb lists only in-frame clones, some missing. The data hold roughly 2.1 million clones, with about 93% observed a single time. The chain has TRBV10-2 and TRBJ1-2; no firm D call. Sequencing was carried out using naive CD8+ T cells from PBMCs. The TCR comes from a man younger than 35 in good health. Some clones in this sample may be carry-over from other donors' samples. This CDR3 reads CASSESTGSGYTF. CDR3 nucleotide sequence: TGCGCCAGCAGTGAGTCGACGGGGAGTGGCTACACCTTC.